This is a list of T cell receptor beta chains from one sample in a study of blood T cell repertoires in COVID-19. Produced via immunoSEQ multiplex PCR; TCRdb's table is partial and in-frame only. Of some 95,000 clones listed, about 91% were seen once; the top ten hold approximately 2.2%. Specimen: peripheral blood. The receptors originated from a human donor with active COVID-19. The donor label of this sample is uncertain. Each CDR3 is given with its conserved first and last residue. A D gene is named only where the DNA matches it firmly. Some rows have no size entry. The others give once, few or many, or a class for an expanded clone.

len: 17; abundance: .; j_gene: TRBJ2-2; v_gene: TRBV4-2; d_gene: TRBD2; CDR3aa: CASSHGQRGSNTGELFF; CDR3nt: TGTGCCAGCAGCCATGGCCAGCGGGGGTCGAACACCGGGGAGCTGTTTTTT
len: 13; abundance: .; j_gene: TRBJ1-3; v_gene: TRBV14; d_gene: .; CDR3aa: CASSPFSGNTIYF; CDR3nt: TGTGCCAGCAGCCCGTTCTCTGGAAACACCATATATTTT
len: 14; abundance: once; j_gene: TRBJ1-1; v_gene: TRBV7-9; d_gene: TRBD1; CDR3aa: CASSLGTGPSEAFF; CDR3nt: TGTGCCAGCAGCTTAGGGACAGGGCCCTCTGAAGCTTTCTTT
len: 12; abundance: .; j_gene: TRBJ2-3; v_gene: TRBV19; d_gene: .; CDR3aa: CASSNRGDTQYF; CDR3nt: TGTGCCAGTTCCAACCGGGGAGATACGCAGTATTTT
len: 16; abundance: .; j_gene: TRBJ2-1; v_gene: TRBV11-2; d_gene: TRBD2; CDR3aa: CASRGTSGGFVHEQFF; CDR3nt: TGTGCCAGCAGGGGGACTAGCGGGGGGTTTGTGCATGAGCAGTTCTTC
len: 17; abundance: .; j_gene: TRBJ1-1; v_gene: TRBV5-6; d_gene: TRBD1; CDR3aa: CASSWRSLGTGDTEAFF; CDR3nt: TGTGCCAGCAGCTGGCGTTCACTCGGGACAGGGGATACTGAAGCTTTCTTT
len: 14; abundance: .; j_gene: TRBJ1-1; v_gene: TRBV6-6; d_gene: .; CDR3aa: CASSYMGRGAEAFF; CDR3nt: TGTGCCAGCAGTTACATGGGCAGGGGTGCTGAAGCTTTCTTT
len: 14; abundance: once; j_gene: TRBJ2-3; v_gene: TRBV7-7; d_gene: .; CDR3aa: CASSLERGTDTQYF; CDR3nt: TGTGCTAGCAGCTTAGAACGGGGCACAGATACGCAGTATTTT
len: 16; abundance: .; j_gene: TRBJ2-7; v_gene: TRBV7-8; d_gene: TRBD1; CDR3aa: CASSFQTGTYSYEQYF; CDR3nt: TGTGCCAGCAGCTTCCAGACAGGGACCTACTCCTACGAGCAGTACTTC
len: 18; abundance: .; j_gene: TRBJ2-2; v_gene: TRBV7-3; d_gene: TRBD2; CDR3aa: CASSYPSLAGATTGELFF; CDR3nt: TGTGCCAGCAGCTACCCCTCGCTAGCGGGGGCGACCACCGGGGAGCTGTTTTTT
len: 16; abundance: once; j_gene: TRBJ2-3; v_gene: TRBV5-7; d_gene: .; CDR3aa: CASNPSDSTLPDTQYF; CDR3nt: TGTGCCAGCAACCCCTCGGACAGCACCCTTCCAGATACGCAGTATTTT
len: 14; abundance: once; j_gene: TRBJ2-7; v_gene: TRBV4-1; d_gene: .; CDR3aa: CASSIGRGGYEQYF; CDR3nt: TGCGCCAGCAGCATCGGTAGGGGCGGCTACGAGCAGTACTTC
len: 18; abundance: .; j_gene: TRBJ2-6; v_gene: TRBV5-5; d_gene: .; CDR3aa: CASSLRQTPGSGANVLTF; CDR3nt: TGTGCCAGCAGCTTAAGGCAGACTCCCGGCTCTGGGGCCAACGTCCTGACTTTC
len: 14; abundance: once; j_gene: TRBJ1-3; v_gene: TRBV6-5; d_gene: .; CDR3aa: CASSPGNAGNTIYF; CDR3nt: TGTGCCAGCAGTCCCGGGAACGCAGGAAACACCATATATTTT
len: 17; abundance: .; j_gene: TRBJ2-1; v_gene: TRBV6-1; d_gene: TRBD2; CDR3aa: CASSGVSGGTAYNEQFF; CDR3nt: TGTGCCAGCAGTGGTGTTAGCGGGGGAACAGCCTACAATGAGCAGTTCTTC
len: 16; abundance: .; j_gene: TRBJ2-1; v_gene: TRBV24-1; d_gene: TRBD1; CDR3aa: CATSDSDRGLGNEQFF; CDR3nt: TGTGCCACCAGTGACTCGGACAGGGGATTGGGGAATGAGCAGTTCTTC
len: 14; abundance: .; j_gene: TRBJ1-4; v_gene: TRBV19; d_gene: .; CDR3aa: CASSRAGLNEKLFF; CDR3nt: TGTGCCAGTAGTAGGGCAGGCCTTAATGAAAAACTGTTTTTT
len: 15; abundance: .; j_gene: TRBJ1-2; v_gene: TRBV5-6; d_gene: .; CDR3aa: CASMSLAGFNYGYTF; CDR3nt: TGTGCCAGCATGAGCTTGGCAGGTTTTAACTATGGCTACACCTTC
len: 16; abundance: .; j_gene: TRBJ2-1; v_gene: TRBV5-1; d_gene: TRBD2; CDR3aa: CASSLGPSGGANEQFF; CDR3nt: TGCGCCAGCAGCTTGGGCCCTAGCGGGGGGGCCAATGAGCAGTTCTTC
len: 13; abundance: .; j_gene: TRBJ2-1; v_gene: TRBV4-2; d_gene: .; CDR3aa: CASSQPGANEQFF; CDR3nt: TGTGCCAGCAGCCAACCAGGGGCGAATGAGCAGTTCTTC
len: 13; abundance: few; j_gene: TRBJ2-7; v_gene: TRBV11-2; d_gene: .; CDR3aa: CASRSGGPYEQYF; CDR3nt: TGTGCCAGCAGGTCTGGGGGCCCCTACGAGCAGTACTTC
len: 16; abundance: .; j_gene: TRBJ1-2; v_gene: TRBV13; d_gene: .; CDR3aa: CASSLGLGSVNYGYTF; CDR3nt: TGTGCCAGCAGCTTAGGCCTAGGCAGCGTTAACTATGGCTACACCTTC
len: 12; abundance: .; j_gene: TRBJ2-1; v_gene: TRBV12-3/TRBV12-4; d_gene: .; CDR3aa: CASSLENNEQFF; CDR3nt: TGTGCCAGCAGTTTGGAGAACAATGAGCAGTTCTTC
len: 14; abundance: few; j_gene: TRBJ1-1; v_gene: TRBV3-1/TRBV3-2; d_gene: .; CDR3aa: CASRFTGVNTEAFF; CDR3nt: TGTGCCAGCCGCTTTACCGGGGTGAACACTGAAGCTTTCTTT
len: 18; abundance: .; j_gene: TRBJ2-3; v_gene: TRBV13; d_gene: .; CDR3aa: CASSLWARLGASTDTQYF; CDR3nt: TGTGCCAGCAGCTTATGGGCAAGGTTGGGGGCTAGCACAGATACGCAGTATTTT
len: 14; abundance: .; j_gene: TRBJ1-2; v_gene: TRBV6-5; d_gene: .; CDR3aa: CASRTGTTLAGYTF; CDR3nt: TGTGCCAGCAGGACCGGGACAACCTTAGCTGGCTACACCTTC
len: 14; abundance: .; j_gene: TRBJ1-2; v_gene: TRBV7-9; d_gene: .; CDR3aa: CASSFTDRNYGYTF; CDR3nt: TGTGCCAGCAGCTTTACAGACAGGAACTATGGCTACACCTTC
len: 13; abundance: .; j_gene: TRBJ2-1; v_gene: TRBV7-2; d_gene: TRBD2; CDR3aa: CASSSWTSGGEFF; CDR3nt: TGTGCCAGCAGCTCCTGGACTAGCGGGGGGGAATTCTTC
len: 14; abundance: once; j_gene: TRBJ2-3; v_gene: TRBV18; d_gene: .; CDR3aa: CASSPLGGTDTQYF; CDR3nt: TGTGCCAGCTCACCGCTCGGGGGAACAGATACGCAGTATTTT
len: 16; abundance: once; j_gene: TRBJ2-2; v_gene: TRBV2; d_gene: .; CDR3aa: CASSVMRQSNTGELFF; CDR3nt: TGTGCCAGCAGTGTTATGAGACAGTCAAACACCGGGGAGCTGTTTTTT
len: 17; abundance: .; j_gene: TRBJ1-2; v_gene: TRBV15; d_gene: .; CDR3aa: CATSRDKAGVANYGYTF; CDR3nt: TGTGCCACCAGCAGAGATAAGGCGGGAGTAGCTAACTATGGCTACACCTTC
len: 14; abundance: .; j_gene: TRBJ2-3; v_gene: TRBV6-5; d_gene: .; CDR3aa: CASRLQGSTDTQYF; CDR3nt: TGTGCCAGCAGGCTACAGGGAAGCACAGATACGCAGTATTTT
len: 15; abundance: .; j_gene: TRBJ1-2; v_gene: TRBV4-1; d_gene: TRBD1; CDR3aa: CASSQDEGQFYGYTF; CDR3nt: TGCGCCAGCAGCCAAGATGAGGGACAGTTCTATGGCTACACCTTC
len: 10; abundance: .; j_gene: TRBJ1-6; v_gene: TRBV3-1/TRBV3-2; d_gene: .; CDR3aa: CAPVNSPLHF; CDR3nt: TGTGCTCCCGTGAATTCACCCCTCCACTTT
len: 12; abundance: once; j_gene: TRBJ1-1; v_gene: TRBV27; d_gene: TRBD1; CDR3aa: CASRDRETEAFF; CDR3nt: TGTGCCAGCAGGGACAGGGAGACTGAAGCTTTCTTT
len: 15; abundance: .; j_gene: TRBJ1-2; v_gene: TRBV5-6; d_gene: TRBD1; CDR3aa: CASSLTRGRIYGYTF; CDR3nt: TGTGCCAGCAGCTTGACGAGGGGGCGCATCTATGGCTACACCTTC
len: 18; abundance: .; j_gene: TRBJ2-1; v_gene: TRBV9; d_gene: TRBD2; CDR3aa: CASDEMGLAGGSYNEQFF; CDR3nt: TGTGCCAGCGACGAGATGGGACTAGCGGGGGGGTCCTACAATGAGCAGTTCTTC
len: 14; abundance: once; j_gene: TRBJ2-3; v_gene: TRBV3-1/TRBV3-2; d_gene: TRBD2; CDR3aa: CASSQEAGLDTQYF; CDR3nt: TGTGCCAGCAGCCAAGAAGCGGGGTTAGATACGCAGTATTTT
len: 16; abundance: .; j_gene: TRBJ2-7; v_gene: TRBV28; d_gene: TRBD2; CDR3aa: CASSPNRLAVAYEQYF; CDR3nt: TGTGCCAGCAGTCCTAACAGACTAGCGGTGGCCTACGAGCAGTACTTC
len: 15; abundance: .; j_gene: TRBJ2-3; v_gene: TRBV15; d_gene: TRBD2; CDR3aa: CATSRGQAGIDTQYF; CDR3nt: TGTGCCACCAGCAGAGGTCAAGCGGGGATTGATACGCAGTATTTT